The present TCR beta chain was sequenced within a study of identifying expanded T cells in peripheral blood. Study-wide findings and caveats: Roughly 2-week clone count variance significantly increased as total template count grew.

Details on this clone: Its antigen is undetermined.

Sequencing was performed with immunoSEQ multiplex PCR; in TCRdb, only in-frame clones are kept and a portion is missing. The data show around 130,000 clones, 86% seen once. Germline CDR1 SGHVS, CDR2 FQNEAQ. Trimming took off 2 bases at V and 5 bases at J, with 18 bases between the two ends. The CDR3 covers 16 residues. The source material was blood. This sequence originates from a person aged 18 to 75 in good health. This chain uses TRBV7-8 with TRBJ1-2; D remains unclear. CDR3 sequence: CASSLRGGGRGYGYTF. CDR3 coding DNA: TGTGCCAGCAGCTTACGTGGAGGAGGAAGAGGGTATGGCTACACCTTC.